Listed here are 8 T cell receptor beta chains from one sample, sequenced in a study of blood T cells in healthy people across ages. Then a second PCR, running roughly 6 to 11 cycles, was carried out with a sample-barcoded 5' primer and a J-beta primer mix. TCRdb recomputed calls from the 5' RACE reads with MiXCR, one row per CDR3 protein. This sample has roughly 860,000 distinct CDR3 sequences, with under 80% found just once. The sequencing input was blood. Receptors were obtained from a man aged 25 to 45 in good health.

In its sample, this clonotype was seen a few times. At one end the junction does not follow the germline gene, possibly because of a read error. This rearrangement joins TRBV4-2 to TRBJ2-3; 8 bases match TRBD2. Germline V gene lookup returns CDR1 LGHNA and CDR2 YNFKEQ. This CDR3 has 17 residues. CDR3 protein: CASRQESTSGYTDTQYF. CDR3 nucleotide sequence: TGTGCCAGCAGGCAAGAGAGTACTAGCGGCTATACAGATACGCAGTATTTT.

This clonotype has more than one count but fewer than ten. This chain connects TRBV29-1 to TRBJ2-1; D is perhaps TRBD1 (6 bases). CDR3 length: 14 residues. Germline-derived CDR1 and CDR2 are SQVTM and ANQGSEA. Trimming left V 4 bases short and J 6 bases short, with 16 bases between. In DNA, the CDR3 is TGCAGCGTTGCCAGGGGCGTTTTGATCAATGAGCAGTTCTTC. Its translation: CSVARGVLINEQFF.

The chain combines TRBV28 with TRBJ2-6; 7 bases line up with TRBD2. The germline CDR1 and CDR2 sequences are MDHEN and SYDVKM. Trimming removed 6 bases from V and 2 bases from J; junction bases left unmatched: 7. This CDR3 region has 16 residues. The CDR3 nucleotides are TGTGCCAGCAGCTCCCCAGGGAGGGCTGGGGCCAACGTCCTGACTTTC. The encoded protein is CASSSPGRAGANVLTF.

This clonotype was found a few times. The V gene is TRBV13, the J gene TRBJ2-7; possibly TRBD2 for D (6 bases). CDR3 size: 14 residues. The germline V gene has CDR1 PRHDT and CDR2 FYEKMQ (reference sequence). V was pared by 8 bases and J by 2 bases, with 16 bases between. The CDR3 DNA reads TGTGCCAGCGGTCCTAGGAGGGGAGCCTACGAGCAGTACTTC. The encoded protein is CASGPRRGAYEQYF.

The sample holds a few counts of this clonotype. V and J are TRBV20-1 and TRBJ2-1, with D maybe TRBD2 (6 bases). Trimming stripped 1 base from V and 3 bases from J, with 13 bases between. The CDR3 spans 15 residues. CDR1 and CDR2 (germline): DFQATT, SNEGSKA (reference sequence). The CDR3 bases are TGCAGTGCTAGAGTCGAGACTAGGCACTACAATGAGCAGTTCTTC. Translation gives CSARVETRHYNEQFF.

The chain combines TRBV28 with TRBJ2-3; D unresolved. The CDR3 is 14 amino acids. Trimming took off 6 bases at V and 0 bases at J, with 10 bases between the two ends. Germline CDR1 MDHEN, CDR2 SYDVKM. CDR3 sequence (DNA): TGTGCCAGCAGGCGACATACCAGCACAGATACGCAGTATTTT. It is translated as CASRRHTSTDTQYF.

Regarding this clonotype: A much bigger clone sits one base away, suggesting this may be a read error. This chain links TRBV2 with TRBJ2-4; D unclear. Per germline, CDR1 SNHLY and CDR2 FYNNEI. The V gene lost 6 bases and the J gene lost 7 bases, with 10 bases spanning the gap. The CDR3 totals 12 residues. In nucleotides, the CDR3 is TGTGCCAGCAGGGCTGACCGGAACATTCAGTACTTC. As protein: CASRADRNIQYF.

The table lists this clonotype with a few counts. The chain employs TRBV12-3 or TRBV12-4 and TRBJ2-4; D is possibly TRBD1 or TRBD2 (5 bases each). The CDR3 is 14 residues long. Trimming left V 3 bases short and J 2 bases short, with 8 bases between. The CDR3 region is CASSFGTSKNIQYF. The CDR3 nucleotides are TGTGCCAGCAGTTTTGGGACCTCCAAAAACATTCAGTACTTC.